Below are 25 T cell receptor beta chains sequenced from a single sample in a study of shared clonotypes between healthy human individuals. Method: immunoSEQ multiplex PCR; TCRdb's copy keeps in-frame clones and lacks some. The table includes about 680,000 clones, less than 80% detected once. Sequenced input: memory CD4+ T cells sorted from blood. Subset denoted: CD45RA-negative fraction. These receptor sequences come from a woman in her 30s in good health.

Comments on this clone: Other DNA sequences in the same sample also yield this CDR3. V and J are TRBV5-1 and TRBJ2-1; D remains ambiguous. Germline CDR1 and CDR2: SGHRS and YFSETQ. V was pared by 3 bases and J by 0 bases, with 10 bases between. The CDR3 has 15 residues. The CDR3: CASSYDTSSYNEQFF. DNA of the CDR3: TGCGCCAGCAGCTATGACACGAGCTCCTACAATGAGCAGTTCTTC.

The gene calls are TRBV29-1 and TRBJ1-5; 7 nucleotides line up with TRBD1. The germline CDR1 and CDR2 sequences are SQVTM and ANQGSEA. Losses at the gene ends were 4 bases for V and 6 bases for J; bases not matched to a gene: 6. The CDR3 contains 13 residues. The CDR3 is CSVGQGGVQPQHF. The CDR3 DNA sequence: TGCAGCGTTGGCCAGGGGGGGGTTCAGCCCCAGCATTTT.

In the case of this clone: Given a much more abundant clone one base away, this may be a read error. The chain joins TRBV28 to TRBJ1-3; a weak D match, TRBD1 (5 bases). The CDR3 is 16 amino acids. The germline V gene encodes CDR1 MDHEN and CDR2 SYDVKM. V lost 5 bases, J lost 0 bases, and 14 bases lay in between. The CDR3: CASSPPRQLSGNTIYF. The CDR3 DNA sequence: TGTGCCAGCAGTCCCCCCCGACAGCTCTCTGGAAACACCATATATTTT.

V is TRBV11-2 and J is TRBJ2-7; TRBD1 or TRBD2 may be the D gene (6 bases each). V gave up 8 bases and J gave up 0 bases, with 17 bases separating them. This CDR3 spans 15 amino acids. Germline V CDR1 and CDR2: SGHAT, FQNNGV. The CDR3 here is CASGVRGAISYEQYF. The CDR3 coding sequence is TGTGCCAGCGGGGTTAGGGGGGCGATCTCCTACGAGCAGTACTTC.

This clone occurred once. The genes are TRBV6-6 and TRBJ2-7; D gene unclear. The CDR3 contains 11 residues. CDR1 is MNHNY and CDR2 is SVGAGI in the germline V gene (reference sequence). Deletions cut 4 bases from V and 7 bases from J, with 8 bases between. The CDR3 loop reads CASSSAEEQYF. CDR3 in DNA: TGTGCCAGCAGTTCCGCAGAGGAGCAGTACTTC.

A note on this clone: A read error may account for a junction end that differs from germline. Here the CDR3 reads CASTEPPWTGVANQPQHF. DNA of the CDR3: TGTGCCAGCACTGAACCCCCGTGGACAGGCGTCGCCAATCAGCCCCAGCATTTT. This chain joins TRBV6-1 and TRBJ1-5, with 7 bases lining up with TRBD1. The CDR3 contains 18 residues. In germline, CDR1 is MNHNS, CDR2 SASEGT.

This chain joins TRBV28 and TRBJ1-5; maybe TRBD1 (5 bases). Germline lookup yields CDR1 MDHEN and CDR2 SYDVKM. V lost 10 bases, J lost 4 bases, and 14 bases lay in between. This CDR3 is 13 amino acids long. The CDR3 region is CAIHLGPNQPQHF. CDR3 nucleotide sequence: TGTGCCATCCATCTGGGGCCTAATCAGCCCCAGCATTTT.

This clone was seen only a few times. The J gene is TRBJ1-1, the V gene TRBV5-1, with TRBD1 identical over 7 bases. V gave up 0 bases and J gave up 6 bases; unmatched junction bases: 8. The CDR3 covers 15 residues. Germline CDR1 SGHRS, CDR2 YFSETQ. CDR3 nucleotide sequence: TGCGCCAGCAGCTTGGGGGACAGAGACTGGGCTGAAGCTTTCTTT. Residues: CASSLGDRDWAEAFF.

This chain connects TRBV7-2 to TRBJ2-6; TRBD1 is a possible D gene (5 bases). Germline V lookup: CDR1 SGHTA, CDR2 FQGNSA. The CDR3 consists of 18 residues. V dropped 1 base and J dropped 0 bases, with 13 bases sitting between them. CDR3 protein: CASSLVGRVNSGANVLTF. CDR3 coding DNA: TGTGCCAGCAGCTTAGTGGGGCGAGTGAACTCTGGGGCCAACGTCCTGACTTTC.

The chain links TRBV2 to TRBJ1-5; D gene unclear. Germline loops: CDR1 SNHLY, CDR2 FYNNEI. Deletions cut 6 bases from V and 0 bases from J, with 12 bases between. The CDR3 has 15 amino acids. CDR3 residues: CASRERTHSNQPQHF. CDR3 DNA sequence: TGTGCCAGCAGGGAGCGGACTCATAGCAATCAGCCCCAGCATTTT.

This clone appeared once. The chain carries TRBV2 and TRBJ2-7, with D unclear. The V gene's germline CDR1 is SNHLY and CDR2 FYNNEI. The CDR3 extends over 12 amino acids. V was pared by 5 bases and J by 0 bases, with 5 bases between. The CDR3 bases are TGTGCCAGCAGTCCGAGCTCCTACGAGCAGTACTTC. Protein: CASSPSSYEQYF.

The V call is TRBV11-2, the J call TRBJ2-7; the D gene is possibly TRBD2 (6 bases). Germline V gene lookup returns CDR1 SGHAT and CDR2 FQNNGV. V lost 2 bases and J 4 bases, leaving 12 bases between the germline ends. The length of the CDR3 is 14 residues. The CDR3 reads CASSLLELAYEQYF. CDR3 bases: TGTGCCAGCAGCTTATTGGAACTAGCATACGAGCAGTACTTC.

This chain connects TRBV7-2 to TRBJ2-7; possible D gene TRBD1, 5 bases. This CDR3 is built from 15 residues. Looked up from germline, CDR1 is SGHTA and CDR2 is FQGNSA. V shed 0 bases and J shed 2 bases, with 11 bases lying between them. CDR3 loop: CASSLAARVPYEQYF. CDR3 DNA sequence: TGTGCCAGCAGCTTAGCCGCCAGGGTGCCCTACGAGCAGTACTTC.

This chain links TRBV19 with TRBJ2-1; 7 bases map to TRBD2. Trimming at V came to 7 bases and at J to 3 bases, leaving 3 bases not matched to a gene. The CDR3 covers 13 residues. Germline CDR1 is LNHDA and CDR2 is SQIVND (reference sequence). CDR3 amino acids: CASNGGNYNEQFF. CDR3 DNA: TGTGCCAGTAACGGGGGGAACTACAATGAGCAGTTCTTC.

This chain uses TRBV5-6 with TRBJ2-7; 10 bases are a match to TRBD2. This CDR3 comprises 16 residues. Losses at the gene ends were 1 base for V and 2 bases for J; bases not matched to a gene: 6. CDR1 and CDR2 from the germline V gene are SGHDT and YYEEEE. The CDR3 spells CASSLYGTSETYEQYF. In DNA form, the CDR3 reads TGTGCCAGCAGCTTGTATGGGACTAGCGAGACCTACGAGCAGTACTTC. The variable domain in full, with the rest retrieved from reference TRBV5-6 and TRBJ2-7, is DAGVTQSPTHLIKTRGQQVTLRCSPKSGHDTVSWYQQALGQGPQFIFQYYEEEERQRGNFPDRFSGHQFPNYSSELNVNALLLGDSALYLCASSLYGTSETYEQYFGPGTRLTVT.

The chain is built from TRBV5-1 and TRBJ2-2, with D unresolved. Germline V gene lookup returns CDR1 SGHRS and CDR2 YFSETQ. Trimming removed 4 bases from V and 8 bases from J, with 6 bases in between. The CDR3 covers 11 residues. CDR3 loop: CASSLLGELFF. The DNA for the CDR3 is TGCGCCAGCAGCCTTTTAGGGGAGCTGTTTTTT.

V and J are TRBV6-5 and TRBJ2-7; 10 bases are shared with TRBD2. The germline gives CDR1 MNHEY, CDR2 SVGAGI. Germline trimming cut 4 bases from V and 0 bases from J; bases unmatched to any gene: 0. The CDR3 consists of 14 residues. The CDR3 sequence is CASSSSGSSYEQYF. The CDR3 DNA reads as TGTGCCAGCAGTTCTAGCGGGAGCTCCTACGAGCAGTACTTC.

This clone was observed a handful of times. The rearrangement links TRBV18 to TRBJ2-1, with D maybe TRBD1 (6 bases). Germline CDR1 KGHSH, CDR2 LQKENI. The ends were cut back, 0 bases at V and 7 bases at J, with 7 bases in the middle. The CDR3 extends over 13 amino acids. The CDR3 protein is CASSPPQGNEQFF. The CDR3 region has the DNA TGTGCCAGCTCACCACCGCAGGGGAATGAGCAGTTCTTC. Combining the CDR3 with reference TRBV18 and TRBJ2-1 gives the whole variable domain NAGVMQNPRHLVRRRGQEARLRCSPMKGHSHVYWYRQLPEEGLKFMVYLQKENIIDESGMPKERFSAEFPKEGPSILRIQQVVRGDSAAYFCASSPPQGNEQFFGPGTRLTVL.

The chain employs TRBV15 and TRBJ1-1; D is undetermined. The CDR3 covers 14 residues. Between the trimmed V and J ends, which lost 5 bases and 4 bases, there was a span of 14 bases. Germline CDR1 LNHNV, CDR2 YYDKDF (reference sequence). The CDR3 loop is CATSYSGGGTEAFF. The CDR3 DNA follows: TGTGCCACCAGCTACTCGGGTGGCGGCACTGAAGCTTTCTTT.

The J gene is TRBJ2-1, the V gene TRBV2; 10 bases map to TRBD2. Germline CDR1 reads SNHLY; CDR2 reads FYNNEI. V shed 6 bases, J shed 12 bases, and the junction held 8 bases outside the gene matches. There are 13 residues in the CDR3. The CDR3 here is CASRETSGAAQFF. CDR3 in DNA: TGTGCCAGCAGGGAAACTAGCGGGGCGGCGCAGTTCTTC.

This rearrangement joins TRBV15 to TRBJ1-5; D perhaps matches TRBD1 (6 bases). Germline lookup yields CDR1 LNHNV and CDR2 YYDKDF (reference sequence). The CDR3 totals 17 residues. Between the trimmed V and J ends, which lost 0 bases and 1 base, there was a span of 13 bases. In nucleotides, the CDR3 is TGTGCCACCAGCAGAGATCCTCGAGACAGGAGCAATCAGCCCCAGCATTTT. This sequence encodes CATSRDPRDRSNQPQHF. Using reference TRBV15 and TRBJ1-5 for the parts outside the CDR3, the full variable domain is DAMVIQNPRYQVTQFGKPVTLSCSQTLNHNVMYWYQQKSSQAPKLLFHYYDKDFNNEADTPDNFQSRRPNTSFCFLDIRSPGLGDTAMYLCATSRDPRDRSNQPQHFGDGTRLSIL.

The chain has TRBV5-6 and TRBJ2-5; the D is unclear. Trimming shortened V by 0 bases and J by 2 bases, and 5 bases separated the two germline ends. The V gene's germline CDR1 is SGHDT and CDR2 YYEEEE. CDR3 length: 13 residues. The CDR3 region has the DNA TGTGCCAGCAGCTTGGAGGTTCAAGAGACCCAGTACTTC. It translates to CASSLEVQETQYF. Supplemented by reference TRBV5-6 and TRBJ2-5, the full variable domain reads DAGVTQSPTHLIKTRGQQVTLRCSPKSGHDTVSWYQQALGQGPQFIFQYYEEEERQRGNFPDRFSGHQFPNYSSELNVNALLLGDSALYLCASSLEVQETQYFGPGTRLLVL.

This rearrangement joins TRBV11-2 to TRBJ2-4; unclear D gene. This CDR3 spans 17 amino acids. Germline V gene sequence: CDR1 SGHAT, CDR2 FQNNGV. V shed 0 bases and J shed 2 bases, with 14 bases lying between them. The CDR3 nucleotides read TGTGCCAGCAGCTTAGAGCGTATCGTTTTTTCCAAAAACATTCAGTACTTC. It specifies CASSLERIVFSKNIQYF. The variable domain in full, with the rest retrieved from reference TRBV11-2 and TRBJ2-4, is EAGVAQSPRYKIIEKRQSVAFWCNPISGHATLYWYQQILGQGPKLLIQFQNNGVVDDSQLPKDRFSAERLKGVDSTLKIQPAKLEDSAVYLCASSLERIVFSKNIQYFGAGTRLSVL.

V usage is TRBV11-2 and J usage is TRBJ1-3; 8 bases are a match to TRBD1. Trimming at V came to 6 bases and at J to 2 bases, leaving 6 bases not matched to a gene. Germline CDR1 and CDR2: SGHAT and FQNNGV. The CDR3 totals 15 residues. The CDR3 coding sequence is TGTGCCAGCAGTTGGACAGGGCAGACTGGAAACACCATATATTTT. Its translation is CASSWTGQTGNTIYF.

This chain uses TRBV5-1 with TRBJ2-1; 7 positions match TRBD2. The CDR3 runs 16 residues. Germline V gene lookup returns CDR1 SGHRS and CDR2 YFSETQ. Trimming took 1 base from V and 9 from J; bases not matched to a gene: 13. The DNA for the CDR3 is TGCGCCAGCAGCTTGACCAGCGGGATTGGTTCTGTTGAGCAGTTCTTC. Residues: CASSLTSGIGSVEQFF.